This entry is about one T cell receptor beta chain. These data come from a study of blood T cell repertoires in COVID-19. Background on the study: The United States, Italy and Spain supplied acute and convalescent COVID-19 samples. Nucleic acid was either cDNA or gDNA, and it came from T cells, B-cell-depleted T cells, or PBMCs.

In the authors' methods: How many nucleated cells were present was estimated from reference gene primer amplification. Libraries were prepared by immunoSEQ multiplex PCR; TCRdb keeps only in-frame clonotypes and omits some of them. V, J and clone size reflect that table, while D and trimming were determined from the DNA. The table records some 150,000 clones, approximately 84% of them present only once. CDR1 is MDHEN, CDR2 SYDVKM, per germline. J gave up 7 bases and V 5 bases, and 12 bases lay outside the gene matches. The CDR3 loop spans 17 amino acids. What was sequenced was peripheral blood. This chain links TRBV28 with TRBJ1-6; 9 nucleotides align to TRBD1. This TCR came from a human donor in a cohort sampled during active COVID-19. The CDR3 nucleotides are TGTGCCAGCAGTCCCCTGATAGGGACAGGGTTGAATTCACCCCTCCACTTT. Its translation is CASSPLIGTGLNSPLHF.